This TCR beta chain was documented in a study of T cell responses to AZD1222 COVID-19 vaccine. CDR3 length: 15 residues. Germline lookup yields CDR1 MGHRA and CDR2 YSYEKL. Trimming cost V 0 bases and J 7 bases, with 12 bases left between them. Here immunoSEQ multiplex PCR was the method, and the copy in TCRdb shows in-frame clones only, minus some. The table includes about 200,000 clones, approximately 90% detected once. The sample here was peripheral blood, taken 28 days after the second AZD1222 dose. This sequence joins TRBV4-1 and TRBJ1-4; D gene unclear. This TCR was sampled from an adult who received the AZD1222 COVID-19 vaccine. The CDR3 coding sequence is TGCGCCAGCAGCCAAGAAGGTCTGCAAAGTGAAAAACTGTTTTTT. Protein sequence: CASSQEGLQSEKLFF.